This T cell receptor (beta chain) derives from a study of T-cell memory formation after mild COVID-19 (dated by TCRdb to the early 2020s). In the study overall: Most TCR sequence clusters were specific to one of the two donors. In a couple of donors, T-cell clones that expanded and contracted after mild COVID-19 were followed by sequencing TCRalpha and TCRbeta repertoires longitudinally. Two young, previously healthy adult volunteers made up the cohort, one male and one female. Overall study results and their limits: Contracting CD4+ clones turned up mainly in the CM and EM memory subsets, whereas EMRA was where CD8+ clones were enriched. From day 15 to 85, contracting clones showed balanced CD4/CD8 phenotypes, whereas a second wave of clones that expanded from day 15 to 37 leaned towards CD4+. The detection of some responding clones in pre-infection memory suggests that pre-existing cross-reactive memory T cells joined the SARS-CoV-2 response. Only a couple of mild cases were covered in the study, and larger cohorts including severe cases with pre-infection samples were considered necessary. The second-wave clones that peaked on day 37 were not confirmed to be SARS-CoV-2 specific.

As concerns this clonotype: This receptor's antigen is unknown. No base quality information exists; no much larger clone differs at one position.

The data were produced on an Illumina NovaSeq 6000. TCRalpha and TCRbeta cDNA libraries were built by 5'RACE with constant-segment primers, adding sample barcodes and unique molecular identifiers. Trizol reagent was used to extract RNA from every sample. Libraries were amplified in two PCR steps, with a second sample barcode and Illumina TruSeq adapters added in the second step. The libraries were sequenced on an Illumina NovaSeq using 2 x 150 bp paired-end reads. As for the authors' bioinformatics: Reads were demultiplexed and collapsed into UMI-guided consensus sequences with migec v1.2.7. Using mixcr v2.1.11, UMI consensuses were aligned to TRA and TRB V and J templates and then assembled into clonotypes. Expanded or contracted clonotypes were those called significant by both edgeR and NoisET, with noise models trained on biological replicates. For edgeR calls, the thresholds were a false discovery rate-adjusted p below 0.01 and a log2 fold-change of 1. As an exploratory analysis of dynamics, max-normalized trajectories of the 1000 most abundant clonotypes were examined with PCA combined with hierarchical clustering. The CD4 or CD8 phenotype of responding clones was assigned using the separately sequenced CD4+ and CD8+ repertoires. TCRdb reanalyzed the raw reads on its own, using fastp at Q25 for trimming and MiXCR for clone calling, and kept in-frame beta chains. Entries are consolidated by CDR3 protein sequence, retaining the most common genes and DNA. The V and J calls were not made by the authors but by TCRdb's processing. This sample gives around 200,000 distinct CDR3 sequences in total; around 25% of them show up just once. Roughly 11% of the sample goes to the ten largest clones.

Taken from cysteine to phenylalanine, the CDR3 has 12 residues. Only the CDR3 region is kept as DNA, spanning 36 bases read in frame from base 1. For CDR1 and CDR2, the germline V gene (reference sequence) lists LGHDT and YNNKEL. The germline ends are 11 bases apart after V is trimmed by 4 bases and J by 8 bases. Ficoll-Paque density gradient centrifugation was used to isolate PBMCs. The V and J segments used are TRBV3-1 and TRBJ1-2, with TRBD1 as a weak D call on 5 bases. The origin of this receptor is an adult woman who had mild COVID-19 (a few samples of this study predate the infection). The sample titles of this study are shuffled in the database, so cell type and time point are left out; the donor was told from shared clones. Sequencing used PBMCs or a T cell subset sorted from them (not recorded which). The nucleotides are TGTGCCAGCAGCCCAAGGGGACTCGGCTACACCTTC. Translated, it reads CASSPRGLGYTF.